The clone carrying this TCR beta chain was counted ten times or more. What it recognizes is unknown. Germline loops: CDR1 MNHEY, CDR2 SVGEGT. Trimming pared 6 bases from V and 7 bases from J, leaving 15 bases between. The CDR3 covers 13 residues. This sample is drawn from a study of T cells in Graves' hyperthyroidism and ophthalmopathy. Points from the study as a whole: Ophthalmopathy got predicted by the model a median about 6.7 months before its onset.

The CDR3 regions of TCR beta were amplified from RNA transcripts. The HTBI primer set served for first-round RT-PCR of the TCR CDR3. One entry per CDR3 protein, called by TCRdb with MiXCR from the multiplex PCR reads. The data show 540,000 or so distinct CDR3 sequences, about a sixth seen once. The authors deemed Graves' hyperthyroidism stable absent ophthalmopathy progression within 18 months. This chain uses TRBV6-2 or TRBV6-3 with TRBJ1-2; unclear D gene. The origin of this receptor is a woman younger than 45 with Graves' hyperthyroidism. Specimen: blood. CDR3 DNA: TGTGCCAGCAGAGACGCCCGGTGGAGTGGCTACACCTTC. Protein product: CASRDARWSGYTF.